This TCR beta chain was sequenced during a study of blood T cell repertoires in COVID-19. Whole-study context: Whether acute or convalescent, the COVID-19 samples came from the United States, Italy and Spain. From T cells, B-cell-depleted T cells, or PBMCs came the material, which was cDNA or gDNA.

Per the germline V gene, CDR1 is KGHSH and CDR2 is LQKENI. CDR3 size: 17 residues. V lost 4 bases and J lost 3; bases outside the gene matches: 11. Methods used by the authors: Cell counts per sample came from amplifying reference gene primers. Here immunoSEQ multiplex PCR was the method, and the copy in TCRdb shows in-frame clones only, minus some. V and J calls and clone size are copied from that table; D and trimming were computed from the DNA. The sample carries 130,000 to 150,000 clones, over 75% recorded once. The source of this sequence is a man aged 60 to 75 with active or convalescent COVID-19. The V and J genes are TRBV18 and TRBJ2-3; 9 nucleotides align to TRBD2. The sample taken for sequencing was peripheral blood. The CDR3 here is CASSRTGYSGRTDTQYF. The CDR3 coding sequence is TGTGCCAGCTCACGGACCGGTTATAGCGGGAGAACAGATACGCAGTATTTT.